This T cell receptor beta chain was found in a study of graft-versus-host responses after intestinal transplantation. Study summary: Tacrolimus and steroids were given for two to three years to all recipients after anti-thymocyte globulin induction. The study's findings and limits: GvH clones turned up in recipient marrow; some had shown up first in ileum or blood. Peak GvH clone levels in circulation were associated with early post-transplant HvG declines.

This clone showed up just a few times. The antigen is undetermined. Assay: immunoSEQ multiplex PCR; the TCRdb copy retains only in-frame clones and omits some. The table records 24,000 or so clones, roughly 78% of them present only once. CDR1 is MNHEY, CDR2 SMNVEV, per germline (reference sequence). This CDR3 has 14 amino acids. Trimming removed 3 bases at V and 7 bases at J, with 10 bases between. The sample consisted of unstimulated CD8+ T cells sorted from spleen or lymph node cells, taken before transplant. The source is a human donor who was the organ donor for an intestinal transplant. The chain uses TRBV27 and TRBJ1-6; tentative D call: TRBD1 (5 bases). The CDR3 loop reads CASSLIGDNSPLHF. In DNA form, the CDR3 reads TGTGCCAGCAGTTTGATAGGGGACAATTCACCCCTCCACTTT.